This T cell receptor (beta chain) was sequenced in a study of blood T cells in healthy people across ages. Total RNA, at least 5 micrograms per sample, was extracted from PBMCs. This clonotype was counted many times. The CDR3 is 17 residues long. The J segment lost 1 base and the V segment lost 1 base, leaving 7 bases of the junction unmatched. Germline CDR1 reads LGHNA; CDR2 reads YNFKEQ. PCR was performed a second time for roughly 6 to 12 cycles using a sample-barcoded 5' primer and a J-beta primer mix. One entry per CDR3 protein results from TCRdb running MiXCR on the 5' RACE reads. The sample lists around 780,000 distinct CDR3 sequences; roughly 24% were seen once. These data are also associated with another study on T cells of mothers and their children. In that study: Three healthy Caucasian mothers and their six children donated. Each mother gave over 8.5 million TCR beta CDR3 reads; each child, around 3 million. Overlap ran slightly, non-significantly higher for related than unrelated mother-child pairs.

The specimen sequenced was blood. The chain is built from TRBV4-2 and TRBJ2-5; TRBD2 matches at 9 bases. The source of this sequence is a boy younger than 18 in good health. The CDR3 sequence: CASSQGVLAGSQETQYF. CDR3 coding DNA: TGTGCCAGCAGCCAAGGTGTCCTAGCGGGAAGCCAAGAGACCCAGTACTTC.